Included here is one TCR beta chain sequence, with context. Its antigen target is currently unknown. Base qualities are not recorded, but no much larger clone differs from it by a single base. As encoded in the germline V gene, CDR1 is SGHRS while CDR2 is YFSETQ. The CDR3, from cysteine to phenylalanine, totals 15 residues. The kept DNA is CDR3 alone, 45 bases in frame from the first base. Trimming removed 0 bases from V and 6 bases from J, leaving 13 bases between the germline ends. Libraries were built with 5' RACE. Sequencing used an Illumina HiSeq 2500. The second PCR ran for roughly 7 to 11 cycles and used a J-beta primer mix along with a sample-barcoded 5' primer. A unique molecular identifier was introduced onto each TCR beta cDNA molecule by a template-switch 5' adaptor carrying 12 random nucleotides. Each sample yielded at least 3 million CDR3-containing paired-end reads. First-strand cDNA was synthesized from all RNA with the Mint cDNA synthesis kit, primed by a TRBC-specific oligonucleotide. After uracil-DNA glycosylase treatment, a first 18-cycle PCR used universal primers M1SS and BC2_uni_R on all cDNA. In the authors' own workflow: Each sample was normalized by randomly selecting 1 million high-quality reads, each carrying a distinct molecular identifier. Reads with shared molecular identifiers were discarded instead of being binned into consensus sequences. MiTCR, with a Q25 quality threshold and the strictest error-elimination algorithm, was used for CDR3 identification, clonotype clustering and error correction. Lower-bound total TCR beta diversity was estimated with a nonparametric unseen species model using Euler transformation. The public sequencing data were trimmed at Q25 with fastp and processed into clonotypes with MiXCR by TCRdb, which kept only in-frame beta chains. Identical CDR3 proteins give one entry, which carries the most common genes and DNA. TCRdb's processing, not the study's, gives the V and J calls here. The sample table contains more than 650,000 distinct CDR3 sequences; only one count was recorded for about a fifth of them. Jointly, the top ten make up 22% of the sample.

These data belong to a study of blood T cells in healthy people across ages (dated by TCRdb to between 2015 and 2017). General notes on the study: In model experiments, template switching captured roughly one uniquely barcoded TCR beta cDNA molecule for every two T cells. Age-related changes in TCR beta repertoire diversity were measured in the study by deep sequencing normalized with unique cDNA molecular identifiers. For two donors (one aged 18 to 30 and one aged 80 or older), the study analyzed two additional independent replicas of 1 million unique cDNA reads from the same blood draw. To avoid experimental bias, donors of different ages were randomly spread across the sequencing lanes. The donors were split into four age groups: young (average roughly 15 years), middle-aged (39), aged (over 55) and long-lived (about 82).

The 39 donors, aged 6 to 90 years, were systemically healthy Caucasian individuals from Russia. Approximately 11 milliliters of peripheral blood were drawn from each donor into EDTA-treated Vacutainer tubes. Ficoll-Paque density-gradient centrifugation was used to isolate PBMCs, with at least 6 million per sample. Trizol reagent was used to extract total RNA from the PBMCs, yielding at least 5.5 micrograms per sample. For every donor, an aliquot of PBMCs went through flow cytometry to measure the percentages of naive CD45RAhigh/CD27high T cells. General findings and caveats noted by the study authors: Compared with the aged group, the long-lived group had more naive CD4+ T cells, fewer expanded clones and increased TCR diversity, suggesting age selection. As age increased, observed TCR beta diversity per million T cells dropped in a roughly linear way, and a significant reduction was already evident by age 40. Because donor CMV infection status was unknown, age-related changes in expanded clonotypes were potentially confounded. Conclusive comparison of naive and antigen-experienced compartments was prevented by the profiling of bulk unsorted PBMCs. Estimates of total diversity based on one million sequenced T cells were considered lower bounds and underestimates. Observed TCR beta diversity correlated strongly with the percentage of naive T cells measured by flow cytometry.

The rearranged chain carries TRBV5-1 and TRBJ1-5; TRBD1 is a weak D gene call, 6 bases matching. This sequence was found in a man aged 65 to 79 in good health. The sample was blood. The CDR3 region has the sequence CASSLVSGEGQPQHF. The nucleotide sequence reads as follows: TGCGCCAGCAGCTTGGTTTCAGGGGAGGGTCAGCCCCAGCATTTT.